This entry lists 11 T cell receptor beta chains sequenced from one sample in a study of CD8 T cells in ankylosing spondylitis (dated by TCRdb to 2016 to 2017). To prepare the library, 5' RACE was applied. TCRdb shows the sequencer as Illumina HiSeq 2500. TCRdb trimmed the raw reads at Q25, called clones with MiXCR and kept productive beta chains. All rows with the same CDR3 protein become a single entry with the most common DNA and genes. This sample comprises 250,000 to 400,000 distinct CDR3 sequences, roughly 10% of them detected only once. The top ten clones comprise about 10% of the sample. The specimen sequenced was blood, either unsorted or a sorted T cell fraction (not recorded which). These receptors were collected from a female donor with ankylosing spondylitis or in good health (not recorded which).

This clonotype was detected many times. The gene calls are TRBV20-1 and TRBJ2-5, with a tentative D call TRBD2 (6 bases). Between the trimmed V and J ends, which lost 1 base and 5 bases, there was a span of 14 bases. Germline-derived CDR1 and CDR2 are DFQATT and SNEGSKA (reference sequence). This CDR3 is 14 amino acids long. The CDR3 spells CSARALHGGETQYF. In DNA, the CDR3 is TGCAGTGCTAGAGCCCTGCACGGAGGGGAGACCCAGTACTTC.

Ten or more counts support this clonotype. The chain carries TRBV6-1 and TRBJ1-5; D gene uncertain. Germline V gene lookup returns CDR1 MNHNS and CDR2 SASEGT. Between the trimmed V and J ends, which lost 0 bases and 6 bases, there was a span of 6 bases. CDR3 length equals 13 residues. In nucleotides, the CDR3 is TGTGCCAGCAGTGAAGCGGGCCGTCAGCCCCAGCATTTT. This sequence encodes CASSEAGRQPQHF.

This clonotype was picked up a small number of times. A much larger clone sits a single nucleotide away, making a read error possible. This rearrangement joins TRBV27 to TRBJ2-6; unclear D gene. Germline V gene data show CDR1 as MNHEY and CDR2 as SMNVEV (reference sequence). V was pared by 6 bases and J by 1 base, with 1 base between. The CDR3 loop spans 12 amino acids. This CDR3 is CASRSGANVLTF. CDR3 coding DNA: TGTGCCAGCAGGTCTGGGGCCAACGTCCTGACTTTC.

This clonotype occurred a few times. V gene TRBV20-1 combines with J gene TRBJ2-5; 7 nucleotides line up with TRBD1. Per germline, CDR1 DFQATT and CDR2 SNEGSKA (reference sequence). This CDR3 comprises 15 residues. With 1 base clipped from V and 2 bases from J, the junction kept 7 bases outside the gene matches. The CDR3 DNA reads TGCAGTGCTAGAGCTGCGACAGGGTCACAAGAGACCCAGTACTTC. It is translated as CSARAATGSQETQYF.

This clonotype was seen at least ten times. J is TRBJ2-1 and V is TRBV29-1; no definite D call. V lost 7 bases and J 8 bases, leaving 15 bases between the germline ends. Per the germline V gene, CDR1 is SQVTM and CDR2 is ANQGSEA. The CDR3 is 12 amino acids. CDR3 amino acids: CSAAQVLDEQFF. For the CDR3, the DNA is TGCAGCGCGGCTCAGGTTCTCGATGAGCAGTTCTTC.

This clonotype appeared many times. Here the CDR3 reads CSASVRGQGFFSPLHF. The CDR3 DNA sequence: TGCAGTGCTAGTGTGAGAGGACAGGGCTTTTTTTCACCCCTCCACTTT. The V gene is TRBV20-1, the J gene TRBJ1-6; 8 nucleotides match TRBD1. Per the germline V gene, CDR1 is DFQATT and CDR2 is SNEGSKA (reference sequence). The V segment lost 3 bases and the J segment 9 bases; nucleotides outside the gene matches: 13. The CDR3 is 16 residues long.

This clonotype came up many times. The chain joins TRBV20-1 to TRBJ2-1; perhaps TRBD2 as D (6 bases). V lost 1 base and J lost 10, with 17 bases in between. The CDR3 is made up of 14 amino acids. The germline V gene encodes CDR1 DFQATT and CDR2 SNEGSKA (reference sequence). The chain's CDR3 is CSARGSSSVGEQFF. CDR3 sequence (DNA): TGCAGTGCTAGAGGATCTTCTAGCGTAGGGGAGCAGTTCTTC.

In its sample, this clonotype was seen many times. J is TRBJ2-2 and V is TRBV7-2; a possible D gene is TRBD2 (5 bases). The CDR3 consists of 16 residues. Looked up from germline, CDR1 is SGHTA and CDR2 is FQGNSA. V lost 3 bases and J lost 1, with 12 bases in between. CDR3: CASSFNSALNTGELFF. CDR3 DNA sequence: TGTGCCAGCAGCTTTAATAGCGCCTTGAACACCGGGGAGCTGTTTTTT.

The CDR3 nucleotides read TGTGCCAGCAGCCGGTGGACCAGCCCTCTTGAGCAGTTCTTC. Translated: CASSRWTSPLEQFF. V is TRBV27 and J is TRBJ2-1, with D uncertain. The germline gives CDR1 MNHEY, CDR2 SMNVEV (reference sequence). Trimming left V 6 bases short and J 9 bases short, with 18 bases between. The CDR3 spans 14 residues.

This clonotype was observed many times. This sequence joins TRBV24-1 and TRBJ1-4; D perhaps matches TRBD1 (6 bases). V shed 4 bases and J shed 8 bases, with 16 bases lying between them. The CDR3 consists of 15 residues. Germline values: CDR1 KGHDR, CDR2 SFDVKD. CDR3 region: CATSDPYEGGEKLFF. The CDR3 region has the DNA TGTGCCACCAGTGACCCGTATGAGGGGGGAGAAAAACTGTTTTTT.

The table lists this clonotype with a few counts. The V gene is TRBV7-2, the J gene TRBJ1-5; 9 bases map to TRBD1. CDR3 size: 16 residues. V lost 2 bases to trimming and J lost 9 bases; unmatched junction nucleotides: 11. Per germline, CDR1 SGHTA and CDR2 FQGNSA. This CDR3 is CASSLPRQGVISPQHF. CDR3 sequence (DNA): TGTGCCAGCAGCTTACCCCGACAGGGGGTAATCTCGCCCCAGCATTTT.